Listed here are 4 T cell receptor beta chains from one sample, sequenced in a study of beta chain features in type 1 diabetes. Overall study findings and caveats: Shortening that was moderate but significant affected the TCRB CDR3s of Type 1 diabetes patients in all four CD4+ subsets.

cDNA synthesis used the whole RNA isolate, giving expressed TCRB sequences. Profiling relied on immunoSEQ multiplex PCR, and the TCRdb table lists in-frame clones only, not all of them. Of roughly 220,000 clones in the sample, around 15% were seen once. These receptors have no known antigen. Input material: naive CD4+ T cells from blood. The receptors originated from a man aged 25-45 years with type 1 diabetes.

This clone came up a few times. This rearrangement joins TRBV29-1 to TRBJ2-7, with 9 bases lining up with TRBD1. The CDR3 is 12 amino acids. The J segment lost 3 bases and the V segment lost 6 bases, leaving 3 bases of the junction unmatched. The germline V gene has CDR1 SQVTM and CDR2 ANQGSEA. This chain's CDR3 is CSVRQGVYEQYF. The CDR3 DNA sequence: TGCAGCGTGAGACAGGGGGTCTACGAGCAGTACTTC.

This clone was observed a handful of times. The V gene is TRBV29-1, the J gene TRBJ1-1; a weak D match, TRBD1 (6 bases). There are 14 residues in the CDR3. The V end was cut by 4 bases, the J end by 0 bases, with 12 bases between. Germline V gene lookup returns CDR1 SQVTM and CDR2 ANQGSEA. For the CDR3, the DNA is TGCAGCGTTGCCGGACAGCTTATGAACACTGAAGCTTTCTTT. The encoded protein is CSVAGQLMNTEAFF.

There are a few counts of this clone. This sequence joins TRBV4-2 and TRBJ2-4, with TRBD2 matching over 10 bases. Per germline, CDR1 LGHNA and CDR2 YNFKEQ. The ends lost 4 bases at V and 6 bases at J; junction bases unmatched: 6. The CDR3 sequence is 15 residues long. Here the CDR3 DNA reads TGTGCCAGCAGCCTTAGCGGGAGGATCTTAAACATTCAGTACTTC. This translates into CASSLSGRILNIQYF.

This clone was picked up a small number of times. The gene calls are TRBV7-2 and TRBJ1-1, with D uncertain. This CDR3 has 14 residues. The V gene's germline CDR1 is SGHTA and CDR2 FQGNSA. Trimming pared 1 base from V and 3 bases from J, leaving 9 bases between. This CDR3 is CASSLEAADTEAFF. CDR3 nucleotide sequence: TGTGCCAGCAGCTTAGAAGCCGCAGACACTGAAGCTTTCTTT.